This T cell receptor beta chain comes out of a study of T cells in Graves' hyperthyroidism and ophthalmopathy. From germline, CDR1 is SGHTA and CDR2 FQGTGA. The CDR3 loop spans 14 amino acids. The V gene end was trimmed by 8 bases and the J gene end by 1 base; junction bases not matched to a gene: 2. Hyperthyroidism patients were newly diagnosed, had disease duration under 2 months, and were aged 18 to 65 years. The table lists this clonotype with a few counts. Amplified TCR beta CDR3 regions derived from RNA transcripts. With the HTBI primer set, the TCR CDR3 went through a first round of RT-PCR. One entry per CDR3 protein results from TCRdb running MiXCR on the multiplex PCR reads. The table includes roughly 250,000 distinct CDR3 sequences, approximately 15% detected once.

The chain is built from TRBV7-3 and TRBJ2-7; TRBD2 agrees at 13 bases. Sequences were obtained from blood. This TCR was sampled from a middle-aged woman with Graves' hyperthyroidism that later progressed to Graves' ophthalmopathy. CDR3 amino acids: CASGTSGASYEQYF. The CDR3 DNA follows: TGTGCCAGCGGGACTAGCGGGGCGTCCTACGAGCAGTACTTC.